The rows below give T cell receptor beta chains drawn from one sample of a study of cytomegalovirus exposure and HLA in healthy donors. Using immunoSEQ multiplex PCR, the repertoire was profiled, and TCRdb retains in-frame clones only, with some absent. The top ten clones hold around 1.4% of a sample with some 150,000 clones, 60% to 80% of them seen once. The sequenced sample consisted of PBMCs. The receptors originated from a man in his sixties in good health and CMV-seronegative. Both conserved end residues are part of each CDR3. D genes are given only for firm matches. Clone size is not always given. Where it is, it says once, few, many or a class for expanded clones.

>TRBV15|TRBJ1-5|NA|NA
CATSRDRGYNQPQHF
TGTGCCACCAGCAGAGACAGGGGATACAATCAGCCCCAGCATTTT
>TRBV28|TRBJ1-2|NA|NA
CASSPGGGANYGYTF
TGTGCCAGCAGTCCAGGAGGAGGAGCTAACTATGGCTACACCTTC
>TRBV7-9|TRBJ2-7|NA|NA
CSSSSFYEQYF
TGTTCCAGCAGCTCATTCTACGAGCAGTACTTC
>TRBV19|TRBJ2-7|NA|NA
CASSSGFNSYEQYF
TGTGCCAGTAGTTCAGGGTTCAATTCCTACGAGCAGTACTTC
>TRBV7-2|TRBJ2-5|NA|NA
CASSPFGETQYF
TGTGCCAGCAGCCCTTTCGGAGAGACCCAGTACTTC
>TRBV20-1|TRBJ1-1|NA|few
CSARHGSEAFF
TGCAGTGCTAGACACGGGTCTGAAGCTTTCTTT
>TRBV30|TRBJ1-2|NA|NA
CAWSLSSNYGYTF
TGTGCCTGGAGCTTGAGTTCTAACTATGGCTACACCTTC
>TRBV4-3|TRBJ2-3|NA|NA
CASSQERTDTQYF
TGCGCCAGCAGCCAGGAGCGCACAGATACGCAGTATTTT
>TRBV5-1|TRBJ2-7|NA|NA
CASSLGAVSYEQYF
TGCGCCAGCAGCTTGGGTGCGGTGTCCTACGAGCAGTACTTC
>TRBV9|TRBJ2-7|TRBD1|NA
CASSARQGTHEQYF
TGTGCCAGCAGCGCCAGACAGGGTACCCACGAGCAGTACTTC
>TRBV2|TRBJ2-5|TRBD2|NA
CASSRSGRAEETQYF
TGTGCCAGCAGTAGGAGCGGGAGGGCCGAGGAGACCCAGTACTTC
>TRBV4-3|TRBJ1-2|NA|once
CASSQERGSGYGGYTF
TGCGCCAGCAGCCAAGAAAGAGGGTCAGGTTATGGCGGCTACACCTTC
>TRBV28|TRBJ1-5|NA|few
CASSLTTGWNSNQPQHF
TGTGCCAGCAGTTTGACCACAGGATGGAATAGCAATCAGCCCCAGCATTTT
>TRBV6-5|TRBJ1-6|TRBD1|NA
CASSPARDRGPLHF
TGTGCCAGCAGTCCTGCGAGGGACAGGGGCCCCCTCCACTTT
>TRBV18|TRBJ1-1|NA|NA
CASSPGTNMNTEAFF
TGTGCCAGCTCACCCGGGACAAATATGAACACTGAAGCTTTCTTT
>TRBV19|TRBJ2-1|NA|NA
CASSIPGSSYNEQFF
TGTGCCAGTAGTATCCCGGGAAGCTCCTACAATGAGCAGTTCTTC
>TRBV5-6|TRBJ2-1|NA|NA
CASSLFVGVNYNEQFF
TGTGCCAGCAGCTTGTTCGTGGGAGTCAACTACAATGAGCAGTTCTTC
>TRBV7-2|TRBJ2-5|NA|NA
CASRQGWGGAETQYF
TGTGCCAGCAGACAGGGATGGGGGGGGGCCGAGACCCAGTACTTC
>TRBV27|TRBJ2-1|TRBD2|NA
CASSLRLARTSSYNEQFF
TGTGCCAGCAGTTTAAGGCTAGCCCGGACTAGCTCCTACAATGAGCAGTTCTTC
>TRBV7-2|TRBJ2-3|TRBD2|NA
CASSLALAGAQGAQYF
TGTGCCAGCAGCTTAGCACTAGCGGGGGCCCAGGGTGCGCAGTATTTT
>TRBV5-1|TRBJ2-1|TRBD2|once
CASSLLAGSPNEQFF
TGCGCCAGCAGCCTACTAGCGGGGAGTCCCAATGAGCAGTTCTTC
>TRBV27|TRBJ2-6|TRBD1|NA
CASRGTGSGANVLTF
TGTGCCAGCAGAGGGACAGGGTCTGGGGCCAACGTCCTGACTTTC
>TRBV28|TRBJ1-2|TRBD1|NA
CASSFRDRTRGSTF
TGTGCCAGCAGTTTCCGGGACAGGACGCGGGGTTCCACCTTC
>TRBV28|TRBJ2-6|TRBD1|NA
CASSPTGDSGANVLTF
TGTGCCAGCAGTCCTACAGGGGACTCTGGGGCCAACGTCCTGACTTTC
>TRBV5-1|TRBJ2-5|TRBD1|NA
CASSFLTGGVSGKTQYF
TGCGCCAGCAGCTTCCTGACAGGGGGCGTGAGTGGGAAGACCCAGTACTTC
>TRBV5-4|TRBJ2-2|TRBD2|NA
CASSLGLAGDTGELFF
TGTGCCAGCAGCTTGGGACTAGCGGGAGACACCGGGGAGCTGTTTTTT
>TRBV7-9|TRBJ1-5|NA|NA
CASSQGSGRQPQHF
TGTGCCAGCAGCCAGGGGTCGGGCCGTCAGCCCCAGCATTTT
>TRBV27|TRBJ1-6|NA|NA
CASSDQGNNASPLHF
TGTGCCAGCAGTGATCAGGGGAATAATGCTTCACCCCTCCACTTT
>TRBV7-9|TRBJ2-7|NA|once
CASSLERYEQYF
TGTGCCAGCAGCTTGGAGCGTTACGAGCAGTACTTC
>TRBV5-4|TRBJ2-7|TRBD2|NA
CASSDVGTFGTSSYEQYF
TGTGCCAGCAGCGATGTGGGGACATTCGGGACTAGCTCCTACGAGCAGTACTTC
>TRBV4-1|TRBJ1-2|TRBD1|NA
CASSQDPSGTGINYGYTF
TGCGCCAGCAGCCAAGATCCATCCGGGACAGGGATTAACTATGGCTACACCTTC
>TRBV6-5|TRBJ1-5|NA|NA
CASSLAMEKQPQHF
TGTGCCAGCAGCCTGGCGATGGAGAAGCAGCCCCAGCATTTT
>TRBV5-5|TRBJ2-1|NA|NA
CASRYNEQFF
TGTGCCAGCCGCTACAATGAGCAGTTCTTC
>TRBV2|TRBJ2-1|NA|NA
CASSEWDSSSYNEQFF
TGTGCCAGCAGTGAGTGGGACTCCAGCTCCTACAATGAGCAGTTCTTC
>TRBV4-3|TRBJ2-3|NA|NA
CASSQDPLATYRTDTQYF
TGCGCCAGCAGCCAAGACCCGTTAGCCACCTATAGAACAGATACGCAGTATTTT
>TRBV5-1|TRBJ2-1|TRBD1|few
CASRYTGGLRNNEQFF
TGCGCCAGCAGGTACACAGGGGGCTTGCGCAACAATGAGCAGTTCTTC
>TRBV7-2|TRBJ2-5|NA|NA
CASSLVIQETQYF
TGTGCCAGCAGCTTAGTCATCCAAGAGACCCAGTACTTC
>TRBV28|TRBJ1-1|NA|NA
CASSPGGGINTEAFF
TGTGCCAGCAGTCCGGGCGGAGGGATTAACACTGAAGCTTTCTTT